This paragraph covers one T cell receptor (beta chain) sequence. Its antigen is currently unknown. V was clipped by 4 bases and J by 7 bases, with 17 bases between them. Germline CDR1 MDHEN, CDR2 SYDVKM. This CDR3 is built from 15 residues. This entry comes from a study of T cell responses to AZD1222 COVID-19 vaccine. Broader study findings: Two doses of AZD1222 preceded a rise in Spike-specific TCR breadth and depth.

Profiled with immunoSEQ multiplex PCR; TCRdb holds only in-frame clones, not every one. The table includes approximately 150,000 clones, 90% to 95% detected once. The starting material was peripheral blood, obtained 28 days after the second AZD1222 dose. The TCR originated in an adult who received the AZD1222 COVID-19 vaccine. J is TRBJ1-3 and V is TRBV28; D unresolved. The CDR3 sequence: CASSSRPPNGNTIYF. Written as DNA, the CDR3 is TGTGCCAGCAGTTCCAGGCCACCCAATGGGAACACCATATATTTT.